This TCR beta chain was observed in a study of cytomegalovirus exposure and HLA in healthy donors. The method was immunoSEQ multiplex PCR; TCRdb's version includes in-frame clones alone and lacks a portion of them. Of tens of thousands of clones listed, roughly nine tenths are singletons. This clone was found a few times. The antigen is not known. Germline CDR1 SGHAT, CDR2 FQNNGV. The CDR3 spans 14 residues. The V end was cut by 3 bases, the J end by 7 bases, with 15 bases between. Overall study findings and caveats: Most TCR sequences proved rare, with some public TCRs found in many donors. That first-cohort TCR clusters tended to co-occur in the roughly 120 validation repertoires was found in a later analysis. There were around 160 TCR beta chains listed as cytomegalovirus-associated.

The donors were in the roughly 110-subject validation cohort; that cohort was separate from the roughly 700-subject first cohort. This receptor was taken from a man in his late teens or twenties in good health and CMV-seronegative. Sequencing was done on a sample of PBMCs. The gene calls are TRBV11-2 and TRBJ1-2, with a weak D call TRBD1 (6 bases). Here the CDR3 DNA reads TGTGCCAGCAGCTTTGGGACATCCTCCGCTGGCTACACCTTC. It encodes CASSFGTSSAGYTF.